The rows below give T cell receptor beta chains drawn from one sample of a study of Graves' ophthalmopathy and Graves' hyperthyroidism. TCRdb reprocessed the multiplex PCR reads via MiXCR and lists one record per CDR3 protein. Altogether over a million distinct CDR3 sequences are present, 35% to 40% being singletons, with the ten largest covering 11%. Sequenced: peripheral blood or thyroid tissue (not recorded which). The source is an adult man with Graves' hyperthyroidism. Each CDR3 is given with its conserved first and last residue. The D gene is left open where the match is weak. Clone size is stated in some rows and not others, as once, few, many or a class when expanded.

d_gene | j_gene | abundance | v_gene | CDR3nt | CDR3aa
TRBD2 | TRBJ2-7 | many | TRBV7-8 | TGTGCCAGCAGGAAGGGACTAGCGGGTAACTACGAGCAGTACTTC | CASRKGLAGNYEQYF
NA | TRBJ1-5 | NA | TRBV29-1 | TGCAGCGTTGGGGCCCTGGATCAGCCCCAGCATTTT | CSVGALDQPQHF
NA | TRBJ1-1 | many | TRBV7-3 | TGTGCCAGCAGCCTCGCCCCTGCCTCCCTAATTCCCACTGAAGCTTTCTTT | CASSLAPASLIPTEAFF
TRBD2 | TRBJ2-1 | NA | TRBV10-1 | TGTGCCAGCAGTGTCCTGGGAGCGGGAGTTCTCGATGAGCAGTTCTTC | CASSVLGAGVLDEQFF
NA | TRBJ1-4 | NA | TRBV7-2 | TGTGCCAGCAGCTTAGCACAGGCCAATGAAAAACTGTTTTTT | CASSLAQANEKLFF
NA | TRBJ2-7 | many | TRBV29-1 | TGCAGCGTTGCACTATCCTACGAGCAGTACTTC | CSVALSYEQYF
NA | TRBJ2-2 | many | TRBV29-1 | TGCAGCGTTCTCTACTACGGTAGAAACACCGGGGAGCTGTTTTTT | CSVLYYGRNTGELFF
TRBD1 | TRBJ2-7 | many | TRBV20-1 | TGCAGTGCGAAGACAGGGTCCGAGCAGTACTTC | CSAKTGSEQYF
NA | TRBJ2-7 | NA | TRBV7-3 | TGTGCCAGCAGCTTACATGGGGGGAACACCTACGAGCAGTACTTC | CASSLHGGNTYEQYF
NA | TRBJ2-5 | NA | TRBV5-6 | TGTGCCAGCAGCTTTTCCCATGGGACCCAGTACTTC | CASSFSHGTQYF
TRBD1 | TRBJ2-7 | many | TRBV2 | TGTGCCAGCAGAGAAACAGGGGGCCGGTACGAGCAGTACTTC | CASRETGGRYEQYF
TRBD1 | TRBJ1-6 | few | TRBV7-8 | TGTGCCAGCAGGTCTGGGACAGGGTATACTTCACCCCTCCACTTT | CASRSGTGYTSPLHF
TRBD2 | TRBJ2-2 | NA | TRBV7-2 | TGTGCCAGCAGCCCTAGCGGGGGGTGGCCCGGGGAGCTGTTTTTT | CASSPSGGWPGELFF
NA | TRBJ1-2 | NA | TRBV6-2/TRBV6-3 | TGTGCCAGCAGTTACATCCGGGGCGACGGCTACACCTTC | CASSYIRGDGYTF
TRBD1 | TRBJ2-7 | NA | TRBV30 | TGTGCCTGGAACAGGGGCTACGAGCAGTACTTC | CAWNRGYEQYF
TRBD1 | TRBJ2-2 | many | TRBV10-3 | TGTGCCAACAGACAGGGGGCCGTGGGGGAGCTGTTTTTT | CANRQGAVGELFF
NA | TRBJ2-5 | many | TRBV7-8 | TGTGCCACCGGAAGAGCGGGACCCCAGGGGGCCCAGTACTTC | CATGRAGPQGAQYF
NA | TRBJ2-5 | NA | TRBV6-5 | TGTGCCAGCAGTGACGACAGTTGGGGTGGAAAGACCCAGTACTTC | CASSDDSWGGKTQYF
TRBD2 | TRBJ2-7 | many | TRBV19 | TGTGCCAGTAGTATCCCTAGCGGGGGTGCTAACGAGCAGTACTTC | CASSIPSGGANEQYF
NA | TRBJ2-5 | many | TRBV7-8 | TGTGCCAGCAGTCGAAACCGGGACTTCCGGGAGACCCAGTACTTC | CASSRNRDFRETQYF
NA | TRBJ1-4 | few | TRBV11-2 | TGTGCCAGCAGCTTACCAGGGGCTACTAATGAAAAACTGTTTTTT | CASSLPGATNEKLFF
NA | TRBJ1-3 | NA | TRBV14 | TGTGCCAGCAGCCAAGATGGGACACTCCATACTGGAAACACCATATATTTT | CASSQDGTLHTGNTIYF
NA | TRBJ2-5 | NA | TRBV10-3 | TGTGCCACCTCTCCCTACGGGGGAGAGACCCAGTACTTC | CATSPYGGETQYF
NA | TRBJ2-3 | NA | TRBV7-2 | TGTGCCAGCAGCTTATTCGACTCAGATACGCAGTATTTT | CASSLFDSDTQYF
NA | TRBJ1-1 | NA | TRBV29-1 | TGCAGCTTAGGACGCGCTTTCTTT | CSLGRAFF
TRBD2 | TRBJ2-7 | NA | TRBV3-1 | TGTGCCAGCAGTCAGGGGACTAGCGGGACCGACGAGCATTACTTC | CASSQGTSGTDEHYF
NA | TRBJ2-7 | many | TRBV11-2 | TGTGCCAGCAGCTTAGGGGGGGCAGTGCAGTACTTC | CASSLGGAVQYF
NA | TRBJ2-5 | NA | TRBV7-2 | TGTGCCAGCAGCCCCGCCACTAGCCGGGGACGAGAGACCCAGTACTTC | CASSPATSRGRETQYF
NA | TRBJ1-1 | many | TRBV4-3 | TGCGCCAGCAGCCAAGAACCAGGGAAGAACACTGAAGCTTTCTTT | CASSQEPGKNTEAFF
NA | TRBJ1-1 | few | TRBV6-6 | TGTGCCAGCAGTTCCACTCCTAGGGTCACTGAAGCTTTCTTT | CASSSTPRVTEAFF
NA | TRBJ2-5 | NA | TRBV15 | TGTGCCACCAGCAGAGTTGGGGCGGAGACCCAGTACTTC | CATSRVGAETQYF
NA | TRBJ2-7 | many | TRBV2 | TGTGCCAGCAATTCAGCGGTAGGGTCCTACGAGCAGTACTTC | CASNSAVGSYEQYF
NA | TRBJ1-1 | few | TRBV4-3 | TGCGCCAGCAGCCAAGATGACTCCGCGGGGAACACTGAAGCTTTCTTT | CASSQDDSAGNTEAFF
TRBD1 | TRBJ2-2 | few | TRBV2 | TGTGCCAGCGACAGGGGAGGCACCGGGGAGCTGTTTTTT | CASDRGGTGELFF
TRBD2 | TRBJ2-7 | few | TRBV20-1 | TGCAGTGCTAGAGATCCTAGCGGGATTTTTCCTGACGAGCAGTACTTC | CSARDPSGIFPDEQYF
NA | TRBJ1-1 | once | TRBV3-2 | TGTGCCAGCAGCCAAGATCATAAGGGATCGAACACTGAAGCTTTCTTT | CASSQDHKGSNTEAFF
NA | TRBJ2-7 | NA | TRBV14 | TGTGCCAGCAGCGGGGCAGGAACCTACGAGCAGTACTTC | CASSGAGTYEQYF
NA | TRBJ2-2 | NA | TRBV12-3/TRBV12-4 | TGTGCCAGCAGTACCTTTACCGGGGAGCTGTTTTTT | CASSTFTGELFF
NA | TRBJ2-7 | few | TRBV13 | TGTGCCAGCAGCGCCCGACAGGTCCCCACCTACGAGCAGTACTTC | CASSARQVPTYEQYF
NA | TRBJ2-1 | NA | TRBV9 | TGTGCCAGCAGCGTAGATGGTGCGGGGCGCACCTACAATGAGCAGTTCTTC | CASSVDGAGRTYNEQFF
NA | TRBJ2-5 | NA | TRBV11-2 | TGTGCCAGCAGCTTAGCGAACCAGCAAGAGACCCAGTACTTC | CASSLANQQETQYF